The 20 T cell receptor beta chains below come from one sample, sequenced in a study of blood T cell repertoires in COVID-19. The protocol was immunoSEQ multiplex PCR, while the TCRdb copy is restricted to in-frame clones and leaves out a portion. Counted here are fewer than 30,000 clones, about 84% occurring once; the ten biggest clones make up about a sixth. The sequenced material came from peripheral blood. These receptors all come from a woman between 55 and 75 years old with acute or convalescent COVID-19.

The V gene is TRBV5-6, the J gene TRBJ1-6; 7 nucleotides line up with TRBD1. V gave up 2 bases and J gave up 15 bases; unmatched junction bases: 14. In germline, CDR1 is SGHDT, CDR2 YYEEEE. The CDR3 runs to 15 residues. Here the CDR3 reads CASSFLQGPTGLLHF. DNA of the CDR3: TGTGCCAGCAGCTTCCTACAGGGGCCCACCGGTCTCCTCCACTTT.

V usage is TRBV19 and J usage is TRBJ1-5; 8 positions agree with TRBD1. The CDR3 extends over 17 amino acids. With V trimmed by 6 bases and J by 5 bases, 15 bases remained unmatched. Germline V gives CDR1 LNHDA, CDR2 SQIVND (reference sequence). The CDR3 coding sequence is TGTGCCAGTAGACGTCTGGGGCCTCAGGGGGCGGATCAGCCCCAGCATTTT. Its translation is CASRRLGPQGADQPQHF.

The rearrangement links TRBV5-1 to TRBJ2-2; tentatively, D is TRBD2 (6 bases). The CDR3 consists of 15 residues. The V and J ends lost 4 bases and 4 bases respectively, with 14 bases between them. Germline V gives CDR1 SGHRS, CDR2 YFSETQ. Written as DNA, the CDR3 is TGCGCCAGCAGCACCGGACTACCCGGCACCGGGGAGCTGTTTTTT. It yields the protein CASSTGLPGTGELFF.

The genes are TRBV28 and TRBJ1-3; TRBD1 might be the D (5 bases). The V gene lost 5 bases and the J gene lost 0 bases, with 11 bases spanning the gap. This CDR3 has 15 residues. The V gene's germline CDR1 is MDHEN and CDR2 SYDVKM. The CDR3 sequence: CASSLYRSSGNTIYF. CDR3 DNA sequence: TGTGCCAGCAGTCTTTACAGGAGCTCTGGAAACACCATATATTTT.

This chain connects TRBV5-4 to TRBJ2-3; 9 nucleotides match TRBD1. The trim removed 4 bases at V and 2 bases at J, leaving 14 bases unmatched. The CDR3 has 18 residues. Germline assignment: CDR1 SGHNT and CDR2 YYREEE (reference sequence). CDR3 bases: TGTGCCAGCAGCCTGCCTTTAGGACAGGGGACGGACACAGATACGCAGTATTTT. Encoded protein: CASSLPLGQGTDTDTQYF.

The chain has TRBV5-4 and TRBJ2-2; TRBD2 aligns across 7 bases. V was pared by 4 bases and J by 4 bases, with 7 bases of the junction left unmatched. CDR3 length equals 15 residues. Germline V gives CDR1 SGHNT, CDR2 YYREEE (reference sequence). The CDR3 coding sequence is TGTGCCAGCAGCGGGGGGGATTGGAGCACCGGGGAGCTGTTTTTT. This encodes CASSGGDWSTGELFF.

The CDR3 DNA reads TGTGCCAGCAGCGTAACTGGACAGCCTAGCACAGATACGCAGTATTTT. Protein sequence: CASSVTGQPSTDTQYF. The chain recombines TRBV9 with TRBJ2-3, with D tentatively TRBD1 (6 bases). The V gene's germline CDR1 is SGDLS and CDR2 YYNGEE. V was trimmed by 1 base and J by 0 bases, leaving 12 bases between them. This CDR3 spans 16 amino acids. Supplemented by reference TRBV9 and TRBJ2-3, the full variable domain reads DSGVTQTPKHLITATGQRVTLRCSPRSGDLSVYWYQQSLDQGLQFLIQYYNGEERAKGNILERFSAQQFPDLHSELNLSSLELGDSALYFCASSVTGQPSTDTQYFGPGTRLTVL.

CDR3 loop: CASSLGASPYTGELFF. The CDR3 nucleotides read TGTGCCAGCAGCTTGGGGGCTTCTCCGTACACCGGGGAGCTGTTTTTT. The rearrangement uses TRBV5-4 and TRBJ2-2; no clear D. From germline, CDR1 is SGHNT and CDR2 YYREEE (reference sequence). This CDR3 comprises 16 residues. V lost 0 bases to trimming and J lost 3 bases, with 12 bases between them.

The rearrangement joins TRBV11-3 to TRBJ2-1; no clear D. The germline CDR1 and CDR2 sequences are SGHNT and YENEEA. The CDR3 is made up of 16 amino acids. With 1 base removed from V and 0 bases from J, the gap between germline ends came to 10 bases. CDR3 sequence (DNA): TGTGCCAGCAGCTTAGGCGCGCTTAGCTCCTACAATGAGCAGTTCTTC. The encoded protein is CASSLGALSSYNEQFF.

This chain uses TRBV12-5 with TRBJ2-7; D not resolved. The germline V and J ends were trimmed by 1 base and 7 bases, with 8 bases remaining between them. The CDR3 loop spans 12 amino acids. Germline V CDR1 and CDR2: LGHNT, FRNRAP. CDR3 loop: CASGLDFEEQYF. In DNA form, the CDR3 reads TGTGCTAGTGGTTTGGACTTTGAGGAGCAGTACTTC.

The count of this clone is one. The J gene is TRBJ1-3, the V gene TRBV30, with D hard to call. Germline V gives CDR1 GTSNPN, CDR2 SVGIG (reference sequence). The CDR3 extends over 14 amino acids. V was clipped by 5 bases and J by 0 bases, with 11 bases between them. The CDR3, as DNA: TGTGCCTGGCATGACTGGAACTCTGGAAACACCATATATTTT. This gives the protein CAWHDWNSGNTIYF.

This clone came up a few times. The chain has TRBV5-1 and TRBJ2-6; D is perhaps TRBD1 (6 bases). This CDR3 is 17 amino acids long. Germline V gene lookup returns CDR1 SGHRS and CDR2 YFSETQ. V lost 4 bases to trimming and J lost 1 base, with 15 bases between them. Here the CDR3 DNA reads TGCGCCAGCAGCCCCCAACCAACAGGGTCTGGGGCCAACGTCCTGACTTTC. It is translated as CASSPQPTGSGANVLTF.

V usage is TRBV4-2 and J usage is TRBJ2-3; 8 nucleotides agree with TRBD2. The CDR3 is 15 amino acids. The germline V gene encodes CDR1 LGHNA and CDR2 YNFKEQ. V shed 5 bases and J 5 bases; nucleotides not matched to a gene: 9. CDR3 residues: CASSGRRGAVDTQYF. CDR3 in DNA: TGTGCCAGCAGCGGAAGGCGGGGGGCGGTAGATACGCAGTATTTT.

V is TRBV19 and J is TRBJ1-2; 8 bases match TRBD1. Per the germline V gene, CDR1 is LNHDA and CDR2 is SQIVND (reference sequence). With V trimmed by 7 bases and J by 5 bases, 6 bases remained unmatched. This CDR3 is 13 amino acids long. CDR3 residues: CASNKNRGYGYTF. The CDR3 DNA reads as TGTGCCAGTAATAAAAACAGGGGGTATGGCTACACCTTC.

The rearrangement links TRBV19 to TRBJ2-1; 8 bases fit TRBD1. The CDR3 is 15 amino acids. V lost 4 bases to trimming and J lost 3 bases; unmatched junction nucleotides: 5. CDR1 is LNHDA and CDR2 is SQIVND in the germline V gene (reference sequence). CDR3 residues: CASSTGTGHYNEQFF. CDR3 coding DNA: TGTGCCAGTAGTACCGGGACAGGCCACTACAATGAGCAGTTCTTC.

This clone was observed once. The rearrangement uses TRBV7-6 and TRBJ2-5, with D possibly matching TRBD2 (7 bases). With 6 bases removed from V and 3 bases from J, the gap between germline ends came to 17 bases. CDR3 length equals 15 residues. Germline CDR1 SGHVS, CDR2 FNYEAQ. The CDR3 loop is CASSGYRGGEETQYF. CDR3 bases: TGTGCCAGCAGTGGCTATAGGGGGGGGGAAGAGACCCAGTACTTC.

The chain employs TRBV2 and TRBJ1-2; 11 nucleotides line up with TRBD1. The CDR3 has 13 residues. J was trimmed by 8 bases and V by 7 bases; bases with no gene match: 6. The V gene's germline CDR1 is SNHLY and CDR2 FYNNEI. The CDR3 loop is CASTGGTGGGYTF. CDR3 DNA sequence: TGTGCCAGCACAGGGGGGACAGGGGGAGGCTACACCTTC.

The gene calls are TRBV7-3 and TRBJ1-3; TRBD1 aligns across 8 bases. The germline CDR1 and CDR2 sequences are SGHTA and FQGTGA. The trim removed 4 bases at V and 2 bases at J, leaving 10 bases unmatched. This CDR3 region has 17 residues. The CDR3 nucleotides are TGTGCCAGCAGCTCGTCGACAGGGGAGGATACTGGAAACACCATATATTTT. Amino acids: CASSSSTGEDTGNTIYF. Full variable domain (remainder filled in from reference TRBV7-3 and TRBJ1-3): GAGVSQTPSNKVTEKGKYVELRCDPISGHTALYWYRQSLGQGPEFLIYFQGTGAADDSGLPNDRFFAVRPEGSVSTLKIQRTERGDSAVYLCASSSSTGEDTGNTIYFGEGSWLTVV.

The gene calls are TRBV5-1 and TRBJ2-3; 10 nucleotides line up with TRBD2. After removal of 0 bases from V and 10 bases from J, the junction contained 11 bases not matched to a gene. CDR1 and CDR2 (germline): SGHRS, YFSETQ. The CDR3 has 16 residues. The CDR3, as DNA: TGCGCCAGCAGCTTGGCCGGGGTAGCGGGGGGCCGGGCGCAGTATTTT. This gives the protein CASSLAGVAGGRAQYF.

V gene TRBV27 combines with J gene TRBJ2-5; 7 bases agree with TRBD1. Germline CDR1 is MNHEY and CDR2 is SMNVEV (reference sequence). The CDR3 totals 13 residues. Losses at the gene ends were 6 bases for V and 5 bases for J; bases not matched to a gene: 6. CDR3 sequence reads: CASSPGTAETQYF. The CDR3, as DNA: TGTGCCAGCAGCCCCGGGACAGCGGAGACCCAGTACTTC.